These 19 T cell receptor beta chains share one sample of origin, sequenced in a study of identical twins. TCRdb re-derived calls from the 5' RACE reads in MiXCR, one entry per CDR3 protein. The sample lists some 730,000 distinct CDR3 sequences, 18% occurring once. A further study also used this sample, focusing on T cells expressing NK-cell markers.

Sequencing was done on a sample of PBMCs. These receptors were obtained from a woman aged 18-30 years in good health.

This chain links TRBV12-3 or TRBV12-4 with TRBJ1-2; the D is unclear. Trimming pared 4 bases from V and 8 bases from J, leaving 8 bases between. The CDR3 runs 11 residues. CDR3 DNA: TGTGCCAGCAGTTACAATAAGGGCTACACCTTC. It encodes CASSYNKGYTF.

There are a few counts of this clonotype. The gene calls are TRBV12-3 or TRBV12-4 and TRBJ1-2; 7 nucleotides agree with TRBD1. The CDR3 extends over 14 amino acids. Losses at the gene ends were 5 bases for V and 6 bases for J; bases not matched to a gene: 9. Here the CDR3 reads CASSLKDRRDGYTF. Here the CDR3 DNA reads TGTGCCAGCAGTCTCAAGGACAGGCGCGATGGCTACACCTTC.

This sequence joins TRBV6-1 and TRBJ2-6; no clear D. Germline assignment: CDR1 MNHNS and CDR2 SASEGT. Between the trimmed V and J ends, which lost 7 bases and 0 bases, there was a span of 10 bases. There are 15 residues in the CDR3. This chain's CDR3 is CASTEQRSGANVLTF. The CDR3 bases are TGTGCCAGCACCGAACAGCGCTCTGGGGCCAACGTCCTGACTTTC.

This clonotype was detected many times. J is TRBJ2-1 and V is TRBV12-3 or TRBV12-4, with D unresolved. There are 16 residues in the CDR3. V was cut by 1 base and J by 2 bases, with 12 bases left in between. CDR3 loop: CASSLEGIGAYNEQFF. CDR3 coding DNA: TGTGCCAGCAGTTTAGAAGGAATCGGTGCCTACAATGAGCAGTTCTTC.

This clonotype was seen more than once but under ten times. The V and J genes are TRBV5-1 and TRBJ1-1; TRBD1 aligns across 7 bases. V lost 7 bases and J lost 8; bases outside the gene matches: 8. This CDR3 is 12 amino acids long. Germline values: CDR1 SGHRS, CDR2 YFSETQ. This chain's CDR3 is CASARRDSEAFF. Written as DNA, the CDR3 is TGCGCCAGCGCACGCCGGGACAGCGAAGCTTTCTTT.

This clonotype was seen only a few times. The V and J genes are TRBV10-3 and TRBJ2-1; tentative D call: TRBD2 (7 bases). The V gene lost 2 bases and the J gene lost 3 bases, with 11 bases spanning the gap. CDR3 length: 15 residues. Germline V CDR1 and CDR2: ENHRY, SYGVKD. CDR3 nucleotides: TGTGCCATCAGTGAGGCGGGGGCATACTACAATGAGCAGTTCTTC. It specifies CAISEAGAYYNEQFF.

The chain has TRBV12-3 or TRBV12-4 and TRBJ2-1; tentatively, D is TRBD2 (6 bases). V was shortened by 3 bases and J by 10 bases, with 19 bases between the two germline ends. This CDR3 contains 15 residues. The CDR3 here is CASSFRRGRGREQFF. The CDR3 region has the DNA TGTGCCAGCAGTTTTCGGCGGGGACGGGGTCGGGAGCAGTTCTTC.

A few counts support this clonotype. The chain couples TRBV29-1 to TRBJ2-7; 8 bases map to TRBD1. Trimming took 4 bases from V and 3 from J; bases not matched to a gene: 8. Germline loops: CDR1 SQVTM, CDR2 ANQGSEA. The CDR3 runs to 14 residues. DNA of the CDR3: TGCAGCGTTGTGTGGGACAGGTCCATCTACGAGCAGTACTTC. Its translation: CSVVWDRSIYEQYF.

This clonotype turned up a few times. The rearrangement uses TRBV29-1 and TRBJ1-1; D call uncertain. The V and J ends lost 7 bases and 1 base respectively, with 10 bases between them. The CDR3 sequence is 12 residues long. Per the germline V gene, CDR1 is SQVTM and CDR2 is ANQGSEA. The CDR3 bases are TGCAGCGGACGGACGGCGAACACTGAAGCTTTCTTT. It specifies CSGRTANTEAFF.

This clonotype has more than one count but fewer than ten. The chain uses TRBV7-2 and TRBJ2-1; no reliable D call. Trimming took 1 base from V and 12 from J, leaving 13 bases between them. CDR3 length: 13 amino acids. Per the germline V gene, CDR1 is SGHTA and CDR2 is FQGNSA. In DNA, the CDR3 is TGTGCCAGCAGCTTAGATCTAGGGCTAGGGCAGTTCTTC. Amino acid sequence: CASSLDLGLGQFF.

V gene TRBV5-1 combines with J gene TRBJ2-3; D is unresolved. The CDR3 extends over 16 amino acids. CDR1 is SGHRS, CDR2 YFSETQ, per germline. Trimming removed 4 bases from V and 0 bases from J, with 15 bases in between. The CDR3 region has the DNA TGCGCCAGCAGCCCGGAAACCTCCCCTAGCACAGATACGCAGTATTTT. It codes for CASSPETSPSTDTQYF.

The rearrangement joins TRBV5-1 to TRBJ2-7; a weak D match, TRBD1 (5 bases). The CDR3 runs to 13 residues. The ends were cut back, 5 bases at V and 6 bases at J, with 15 bases in the middle. Germline V gives CDR1 SGHRS, CDR2 YFSETQ. The CDR3 DNA follows: TGCGCCAGCAGGCCCCACGCGCAGGGCGAGCAGTACTTC. This encodes CASRPHAQGEQYF.

This chain connects TRBV20-1 to TRBJ2-7, with TRBD1 matching over 7 bases. CDR1 and CDR2 from the germline V gene are DFQATT and SNEGSKA (reference sequence). The trim removed 5 bases at V and 6 bases at J, leaving 7 bases unmatched. This CDR3 comprises 12 residues. CDR3 residues: CSAYDRAGEQYF. DNA of the CDR3: TGCAGTGCTTACGACAGGGCGGGCGAGCAGTACTTC.

This clonotype was seen only a few times. The gene calls are TRBV20-1 and TRBJ1-6; D gene uncertain. The CDR3 spans 16 residues. The V gene lost 1 base and the J gene lost 6 bases, with 16 bases spanning the gap. The germline CDR1 and CDR2 sequences are DFQATT and SNEGSKA (reference sequence). CDR3 protein: CSARGWGGIINSPLHF. The DNA of the CDR3 is TGCAGTGCTAGAGGTTGGGGAGGGATTATTAATTCACCCCTCCACTTT.

There are a few counts of this clonotype. The chain employs TRBV7-8 and TRBJ1-6, with D possibly TRBD1 on 6 matching bases. The CDR3 contains 15 residues. CDR1 is SGHVS and CDR2 is FQNEAQ in the germline V gene. V was shortened by 4 bases and J by 10 bases, with 17 bases between the two germline ends. The CDR3 coding sequence is TGTGCCAGCAGCTCACGACAGGTCCCCGGGTCACCCCTCCACTTT. Amino acids: CASSSRQVPGSPLHF.

This clonotype has more than one count but fewer than ten. The chain couples TRBV30 to TRBJ1-6; TRBD1 is a possible D gene (5 bases). V lost 7 bases and J lost 4, with 8 bases in between. This CDR3 comprises 12 residues. In germline, CDR1 is GTSNPN, CDR2 SVGIG (reference sequence). The CDR3 nucleotides are TGTGCCTTAGGACAATATAATTCACCCCTCCACTTT. It codes for CALGQYNSPLHF.

The table lists this clonotype with many counts. The chain couples TRBV5-6 to TRBJ2-3; D may be TRBD1 (7 bases). V gave up 3 bases and J gave up 14 bases, with 22 bases separating them. The CDR3 has 14 residues. CDR1 and CDR2 from the germline V gene are SGHDT and YYEEEE. CDR3 DNA sequence: TGTGCCAGCAGCTCTGTCGCGGCGGGACAGAAAATGTATTTT. Amino acids: CASSSVAAGQKMYF. The whole variable domain, filled in from reference TRBV5-6 and TRBJ2-3, reads DAGVTQSPTHLIKTRGQQVTLRCSPKSGHDTVSWYQQALGQGPQFIFQYYEEEERQRGNFPDRFSGHQFPNYSSELNVNALLLGDSALYLCASSSVAAGQKMYFGPGTRLTVL.

This chain uses TRBV10-3 with TRBJ1-5; 10 bases line up with TRBD1. The ends lost 7 bases at V and 6 bases at J; junction bases unmatched: 3. From germline, CDR1 is ENHRY and CDR2 SYGVKD. This CDR3 region has 13 residues. The CDR3: CAINGQGGQPQHF. The CDR3, as DNA: TGTGCCATCAACGGACAGGGGGGTCAGCCCCAGCATTTT.

This clonotype was detected only a few times. This chain links TRBV20-1 with TRBJ1-5; a possible D gene is TRBD1 (5 bases). CDR1 is DFQATT, CDR2 SNEGSKA, per germline (reference sequence). V was pared by 1 base and J by 0 bases, with 10 bases between. The CDR3 covers 15 residues. The CDR3 here is CSARVTGGSNQPQHF. The CDR3 DNA sequence: TGCAGTGCTAGAGTCACAGGAGGTAGCAATCAGCCCCAGCATTTT.